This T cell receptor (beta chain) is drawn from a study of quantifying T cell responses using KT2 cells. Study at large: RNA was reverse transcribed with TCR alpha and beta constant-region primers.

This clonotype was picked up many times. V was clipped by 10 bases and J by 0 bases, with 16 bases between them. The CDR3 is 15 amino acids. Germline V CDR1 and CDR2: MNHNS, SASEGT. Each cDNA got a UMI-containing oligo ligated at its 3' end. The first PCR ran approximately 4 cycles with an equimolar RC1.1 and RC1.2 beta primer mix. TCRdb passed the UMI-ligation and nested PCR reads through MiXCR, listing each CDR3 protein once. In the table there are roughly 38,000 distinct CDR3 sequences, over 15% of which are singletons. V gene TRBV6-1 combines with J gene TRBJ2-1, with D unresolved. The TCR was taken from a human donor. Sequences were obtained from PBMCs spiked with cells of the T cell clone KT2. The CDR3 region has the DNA TGTGCCACCCGACCTCTACTGAGCTCCTACAATGAGCAGTTCTTC. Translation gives CATRPLLSSYNEQFF.